This T cell receptor beta chain was profiled in a study of T cells after yellow fever vaccination. Study-level points and caveats: There was a possibility that FACS-sorted repertoires contained abundant clonotypes contaminating from the bulk population.

Worth noting for this clonotype: Its target is unknown.

The CDR3 runs to 15 residues. With 1 base removed from V and 2 bases from J, the gap between germline ends came to 12 bases. The germline gives CDR1 SGHTA, CDR2 FQGNSA. Using its own MiXCR run on the 5' RACE reads, TCRdb lists one record per CDR3 protein. The top ten clones hold roughly a sixth of a sample with 250,000 to 350,000 distinct CDR3 sequences, around 7.3% of them seen once. The chain carries TRBV7-2 and TRBJ2-7, with D perhaps matching TRBD1 or TRBD2 (5 bases each). Source: PBMCs, taken about 49 days after the first yellow fever vaccination. This clonotype originated in a man aged 18 to 30 who received the YFV17D yellow fever vaccine. Here the CDR3 reads CASSLVPGRTYEQYF. The CDR3 DNA sequence: TGTGCCAGCAGCTTAGTTCCGGGGCGAACCTACGAGCAGTACTTC.